The 9 T cell receptor beta chains given below trace back to one sample, sequenced in a study of CD8+ T cells in alopecia areata listed by TCRdb under 2018. Interpreted using the paper, the time point label stands for: 24 weeks on oral tofacitinib. The sample's treatment or condition label, decoded: oral pan-JAK inhibitor, 5-10 mg twice daily. Libraries were made using the immunoSEQ multiplex PCR assay. To provide template for TCR sequencing, every sample had RNA extracted and reverse transcribed into cDNA. TCRdb stores this immuneACCESS table with in-frame sequences only. Part of the clones is absent; in the studies checked, under half of the shortfall reflects unresolved V genes, and no reason is known for the rest. Present in this sample are 90,000 to 120,000 clones, about 83% of which were seen just once. 20% to 25% of the sample is in the top ten clones. The source material was CD8+ T cells sorted from blood, sampled at week 24, from a patient treated with tofacitinib. The receptor set was obtained from a human donor with alopecia areata.

This rearrangement joins TRBV10-3 to TRBJ1-4, with D tentatively TRBD1 (5 bases). Looked up from germline, CDR1 is ENHRY and CDR2 is SYGVKD. The CDR3 loop spans 13 amino acids. V lost 6 bases, J lost 6 bases, and 11 bases lay in between. The CDR3 sequence is CAISRDGYEKLFF. The CDR3 DNA is TGTGCCATCAGCCGGGACGGGTATGAAAAACTGTTTTTT.

The chain recombines TRBV7-8 with TRBJ1-2; D remains ambiguous. The CDR3 contains 15 residues. The V gene's germline CDR1 is SGHVS and CDR2 FQNEAQ. V was pared by 0 bases and J by 8 bases, with 16 bases between. The CDR3 nucleotides read TGTGCCAGCAGCTTAGCGCGGTACCCTGCTCAGGGCTACACCTTC. Its translation: CASSLARYPAQGYTF. The complete variable domain, with remaining parts taken from reference TRBV7-8 and TRBJ1-2, reads GAGVSQSPRYKVAKRGQDVALRCDPISGHVSLFWYQQALGQGPEFLTYFQNEAQLDKSGLPSDRFFAERPEGSVSTLKIQRTQQEDSAVYLCASSLARYPAQGYTFGSGTRLTVV.

The V call is TRBV4-2, the J call TRBJ1-5; D unclear. This CDR3 has 11 residues. The V and J ends lost 9 bases and 4 bases respectively, with 7 bases between them. CDR1 and CDR2 from the germline V gene are LGHNA and YNFKEQ. CDR3 DNA sequence: TGTGCCAGGCTACTTAATCAGCCCCAGCATTTT. This codes for CARLLNQPQHF.

The chain links TRBV9 to TRBJ1-2; weak D call: TRBD1 (5 bases). The CDR3 is 15 amino acids. Between the trimmed V and J ends, which lost 3 bases and 4 bases, there was a span of 16 bases. Germline V lookup: CDR1 SGDLS, CDR2 YYNGEE. Here the CDR3 reads CASSDGRGLGYGYTF. The CDR3 bases are TGTGCCAGCAGCGATGGCCGGGGGTTAGGCTATGGCTACACCTTC.

The sample holds one count of this clone. J is TRBJ2-7 and V is TRBV23-1, with unresolved D. Being an ORF, TRBV23-1 has a function that is uncertain. V lost 3 bases, J lost 7 bases, and 7 bases lay in between. The CDR3 runs 11 residues. The CDR3 protein is CASSHGREQYF. The CDR3, as DNA: TGCGCCAGCAGTCACGGGCGGGAGCAGTACTTC.

This chain joins TRBV7-2 and TRBJ2-3; maybe TRBD2 (7 bases). V lost 1 base and J lost 6, with 26 bases in between. CDR3 size: 19 residues. Germline V CDR1 and CDR2: SGHTA, FQGNSA. The CDR3 sequence: CASSLEEDSLLGRGDTQYF. The CDR3 bases are TGTGCCAGCAGCTTAGAAGAGGACTCGCTGCTAGGGAGGGGGGATACGCAGTATTTT.

This clone was observed a single time. Distinct nucleotide sequences in the sample also encode this CDR3. The genes are TRBV5-6 and TRBJ2-7; TRBD2 is a possible D gene (6 bases). The germline V gene encodes CDR1 SGHDT and CDR2 YYEEEE. V lost 0 bases to trimming and J lost 2 bases, with 9 bases between them. The CDR3 covers 14 residues. CDR3 bases: TGTGCCAGCAGCTTGGTGGGGGGTGCCTACGAGCAGTACTTC. This codes for CASSLVGGAYEQYF.

This clone was seen a few times. J is TRBJ1-5 and V is TRBV7-9; D is uncertain. CDR1 and CDR2 from the germline V gene are SEHNR and FQNEAQ (reference sequence). This CDR3 contains 12 residues. The germline V and J ends were trimmed by 1 base and 7 bases, with 5 bases remaining between them. In nucleotides, the CDR3 is TGTGCCAGCAGCTTAGACGGGCAGCCCCAGCATTTT. Translation: CASSLDGQPQHF.

This clone was seen only a few times. V usage is TRBV7-9 and J usage is TRBJ1-5, with a possible D match to TRBD1 (6 bases). V dropped 6 bases and J dropped 5 bases, with 14 bases sitting between them. There are 14 residues in the CDR3. CDR1 is SEHNR, CDR2 FQNEAQ, per germline (reference sequence). CDR3 sequence reads: CASRQSGEDQPQHF. The CDR3 DNA sequence: TGTGCCAGCAGACAATCAGGGGAAGATCAGCCCCAGCATTTT.